The 10 T cell receptor beta chains below all came from one sample that was sequenced in a study of early stage breast cancer tumors. TCRdb's copy holds only in-frame clones and misses some; the assay was immunoSEQ multiplex PCR. The sample shows fewer than 75,000 clones, around three quarters of them seen only once. The sample was blood. The source of these receptors is a person younger than 45 with breast cancer.

This clone has only one observation. The chain has TRBV7-6 and TRBJ1-1, with D perhaps matching TRBD1 (5 bases). Per germline, CDR1 SGHVS and CDR2 FNYEAQ. The CDR3 consists of 14 residues. V lost 3 bases and J 3 bases, leaving 11 bases between the germline ends. DNA of the CDR3: TGTGCCAGCAGCTTGACAGCGAGGCACACTGAAGCTTTCTTT. Amino acid sequence: CASSLTARHTEAFF.

The chain employs TRBV10-3 and TRBJ1-1; 7 bases match TRBD1. Germline V lookup: CDR1 ENHRY, CDR2 SYGVKD. The CDR3 loop spans 15 amino acids. V trimming: 4 bases; J trimming: 0 bases; junction bases outside the gene matches: 5. The CDR3, as DNA: TGTGCCATCAGTGGACAGGGCGGCATGAACACTGAAGCTTTCTTT. Its protein is CAISGQGGMNTEAFF.

This clone turned up a few times. V usage is TRBV19 and J usage is TRBJ1-2; 7 bases map to TRBD1. Trimming cost V 0 bases and J 8 bases; bases outside gene matches: 6. The germline CDR1 and CDR2 sequences are LNHDA and SQIVND (reference sequence). This CDR3 region has 14 residues. The CDR3 DNA reads as TGTGCCAGTAGTATAGATGGGACAGACAGAGGCTACACCTTC. It yields the protein CASSIDGTDRGYTF.

The chain couples TRBV15 to TRBJ1-2, with D perhaps matching TRBD1 (5 bases). With 4 bases removed from V and 3 bases from J, the gap between germline ends came to 12 bases. This CDR3 is 14 amino acids long. CDR1 is LNHNV, CDR2 YYDKDF, per germline (reference sequence). The CDR3: CATSTSGRHYGYTF. CDR3 nucleotide sequence: TGTGCCACCAGCACCTCGGGACGCCACTATGGCTACACCTTC. Full variable domain (remainder filled in from reference TRBV15 and TRBJ1-2): DAMVIQNPRYQVTQFGKPVTLSCSQTLNHNVMYWYQQKSSQAPKLLFHYYDKDFNNEADTPDNFQSRRPNTSFCFLDIRSPGLGDTAMYLCATSTSGRHYGYTFGSGTRLTVV.

This chain connects TRBV11-3 to TRBJ2-1, with 9 bases aligning to TRBD2. Germline V lookup: CDR1 SGHNT, CDR2 YENEEA. The V segment lost 4 bases and the J segment 4 bases; nucleotides outside the gene matches: 5. The CDR3 sequence is 15 residues long. For the CDR3, the DNA is TGTGCCAGCAGCTCGGGGACTAGCAGTTACAATGAGCAGTTCTTC. It translates to CASSSGTSSYNEQFF.

This clone was counted a few times. This chain uses TRBV10-3 with TRBJ1-1; D gene unclear. Per the germline V gene, CDR1 is ENHRY and CDR2 is SYGVKD. The length of the CDR3 is 12 residues. Deletions cut 6 bases from V and 5 bases from J, with 10 bases between. In DNA, the CDR3 is TGTGCCATCAGCGCCGGTAGGACTGAAGCTTTCTTT. It is translated as CAISAGRTEAFF.

This clone was picked up a small number of times. The chain employs TRBV19 and TRBJ1-4, with 7 bases fitting TRBD1. Per the germline V gene, CDR1 is LNHDA and CDR2 is SQIVND (reference sequence). This CDR3 spans 14 amino acids. The J segment lost 7 bases and the V segment lost 7 bases, leaving 9 bases of the junction unmatched. The CDR3 nucleotides are TGTGCCAGTACGACAGGGACTAGTAGTGAAAAACTGTTTTTT. This encodes CASTTGTSSEKLFF.

J is TRBJ1-1 and V is TRBV29-1; D is undetermined. V lost 4 bases to trimming and J lost 0 bases, with 9 bases between them. Germline V lookup: CDR1 SQVTM, CDR2 ANQGSEA. CDR3 length: 13 amino acids. CDR3 DNA: TGCAGCGTTGTACAGCGTGTGAACACTGAAGCTTTCTTT. This gives the protein CSVVQRVNTEAFF.

There are a few counts of this clone. V is TRBV19 and J is TRBJ2-3; D call uncertain. The CDR3 is 13 amino acids. The V end was cut by 5 bases, the J end by 0 bases, with 6 bases between. The germline gives CDR1 LNHDA, CDR2 SQIVND (reference sequence). CDR3 residues: CASSLASTDTQYF. The CDR3 bases are TGTGCCAGTAGTCTGGCTAGCACAGATACGCAGTATTTT.

This chain uses TRBV7-9 with TRBJ2-6; TRBD2 agrees at 10 bases. V gave up 1 base and J gave up 0 bases; unmatched junction bases: 3. Per the germline V gene, CDR1 is SEHNR and CDR2 is FQNEAQ (reference sequence). The CDR3 covers 18 residues. Here the CDR3 reads CASSLGLAGRSGANVLTF. CDR3 in DNA: TGTGCCAGCAGCTTAGGACTAGCGGGCCGCTCTGGGGCCAACGTCCTGACTTTC.